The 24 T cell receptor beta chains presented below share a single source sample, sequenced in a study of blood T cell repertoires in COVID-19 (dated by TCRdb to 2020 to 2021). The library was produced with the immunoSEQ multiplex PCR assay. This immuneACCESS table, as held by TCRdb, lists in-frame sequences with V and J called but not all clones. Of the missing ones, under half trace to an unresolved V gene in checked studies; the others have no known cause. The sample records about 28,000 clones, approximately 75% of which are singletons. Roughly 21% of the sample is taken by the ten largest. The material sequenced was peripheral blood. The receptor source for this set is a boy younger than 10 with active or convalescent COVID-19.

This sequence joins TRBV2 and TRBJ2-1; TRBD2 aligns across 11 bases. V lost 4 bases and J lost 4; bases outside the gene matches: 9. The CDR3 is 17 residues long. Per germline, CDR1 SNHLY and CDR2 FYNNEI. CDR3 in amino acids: CASSAGSGREGYNEQFF. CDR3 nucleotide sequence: TGTGCCAGCAGTGCGGGTAGCGGGAGGGAGGGGTACAATGAGCAGTTCTTC. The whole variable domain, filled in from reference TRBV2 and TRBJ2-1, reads EPEVTQTPSHQVTQMGQEVILRCVPISNHLYFYWYRQILGQKVEFLVSFYNNEISEKSEIFDDQFSVERPDGSNFTLKIRSTKLEDSAMYFCASSAGSGREGYNEQFFGPGTRLTVL.

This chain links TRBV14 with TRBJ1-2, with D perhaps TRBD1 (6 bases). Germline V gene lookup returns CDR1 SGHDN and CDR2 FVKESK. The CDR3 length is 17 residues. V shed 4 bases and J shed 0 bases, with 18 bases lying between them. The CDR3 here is CASSRRETGLSNYGYTF. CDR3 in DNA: TGTGCCAGCAGCCGGAGAGAGACAGGCTTATCTAACTATGGCTACACCTTC.

CDR3 sequence: CASSISAGVSYNEQFF. In DNA, the CDR3 is TGTGCCAGTAGTATCTCAGCGGGAGTCTCCTACAATGAGCAGTTCTTC. The chain links TRBV19 to TRBJ2-1; TRBD2 matches 8 bases. Looked up from germline, CDR1 is LNHDA and CDR2 is SQIVND (reference sequence). Unmatched junction bases numbered 4, after V lost 3 bases and J lost 0 bases. This CDR3 is 16 amino acids long.

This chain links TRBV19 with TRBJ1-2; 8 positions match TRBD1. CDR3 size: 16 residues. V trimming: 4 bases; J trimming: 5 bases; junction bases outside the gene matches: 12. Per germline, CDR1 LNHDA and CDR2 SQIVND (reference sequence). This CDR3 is CASSSPGTGFAYGYTF. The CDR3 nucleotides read TGTGCCAGTAGTAGTCCCGGGACAGGTTTCGCTTATGGCTACACCTTC.

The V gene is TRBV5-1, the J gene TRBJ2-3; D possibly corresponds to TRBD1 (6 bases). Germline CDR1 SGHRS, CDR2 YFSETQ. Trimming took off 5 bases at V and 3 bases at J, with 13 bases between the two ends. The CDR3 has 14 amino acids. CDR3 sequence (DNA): TGCGCCAGCAGTCCGGGACACCAGACAGATACGCAGTATTTT. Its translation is CASSPGHQTDTQYF.

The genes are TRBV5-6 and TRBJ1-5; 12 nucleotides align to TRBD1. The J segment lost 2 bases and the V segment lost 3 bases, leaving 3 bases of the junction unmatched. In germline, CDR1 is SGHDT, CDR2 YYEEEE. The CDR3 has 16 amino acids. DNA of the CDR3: TGTGCCAGCAGCTCGGGACAGGGGGCGGGCAATCAGCCCCAGCATTTT. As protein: CASSSGQGAGNQPQHF.

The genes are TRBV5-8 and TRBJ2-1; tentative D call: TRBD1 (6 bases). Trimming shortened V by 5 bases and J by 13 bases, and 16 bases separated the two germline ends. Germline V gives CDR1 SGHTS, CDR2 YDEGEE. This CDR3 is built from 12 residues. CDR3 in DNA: TGTGCCAGCAGTTCCCAGACAGGTCCTCAGTTCTTC. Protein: CASSSQTGPQFF.

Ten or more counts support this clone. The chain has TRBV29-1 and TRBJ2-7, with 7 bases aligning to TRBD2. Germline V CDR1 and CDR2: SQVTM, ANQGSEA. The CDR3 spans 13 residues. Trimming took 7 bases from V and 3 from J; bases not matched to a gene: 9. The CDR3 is CSGGSGDFYEQYF. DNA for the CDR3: TGCAGCGGGGGAAGCGGGGACTTCTACGAGCAGTACTTC.

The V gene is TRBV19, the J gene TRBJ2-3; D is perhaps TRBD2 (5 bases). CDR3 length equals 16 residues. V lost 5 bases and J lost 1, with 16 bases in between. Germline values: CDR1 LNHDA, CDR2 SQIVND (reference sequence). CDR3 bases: TGTGCCAGTAGTGCAGAGGGCGCCGGGGGCACAGATACGCAGTATTTT. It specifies CASSAEGAGGTDTQYF.

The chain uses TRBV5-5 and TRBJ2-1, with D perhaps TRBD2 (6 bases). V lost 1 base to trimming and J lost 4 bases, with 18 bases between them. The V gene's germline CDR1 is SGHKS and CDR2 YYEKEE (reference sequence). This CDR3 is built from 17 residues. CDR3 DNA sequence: TGTGCCAGCAGCTTGTCTCCTCTCCGGGGGTCTTACAATGAGCAGTTCTTC. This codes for CASSLSPLRGSYNEQFF.

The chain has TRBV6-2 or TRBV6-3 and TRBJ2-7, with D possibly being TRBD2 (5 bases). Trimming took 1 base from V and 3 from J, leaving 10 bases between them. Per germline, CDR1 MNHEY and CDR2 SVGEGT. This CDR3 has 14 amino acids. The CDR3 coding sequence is TGTGCCAGCAGTTACTACACGGGATTCTACGAGCAGTACTTC. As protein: CASSYYTGFYEQYF.

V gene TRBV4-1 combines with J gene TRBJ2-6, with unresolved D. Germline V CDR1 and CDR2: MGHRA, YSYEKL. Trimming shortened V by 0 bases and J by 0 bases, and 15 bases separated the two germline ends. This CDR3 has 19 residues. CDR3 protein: CASSQEIRALLSGANVLTF. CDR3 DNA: TGCGCCAGCAGCCAAGAAATCCGAGCCCTTCTCTCTGGGGCCAACGTCCTGACTTTC.

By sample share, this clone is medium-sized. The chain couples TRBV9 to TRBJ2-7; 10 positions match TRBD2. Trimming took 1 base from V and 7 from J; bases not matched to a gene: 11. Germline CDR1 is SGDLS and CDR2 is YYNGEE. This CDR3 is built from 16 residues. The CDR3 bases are TGTGCCAGCAGCGTAACACTCCTAGCGGGAGTCGGGGAGCAGTACTTC. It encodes CASSVTLLAGVGEQYF. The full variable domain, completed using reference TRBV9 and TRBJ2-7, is DSGVTQTPKHLITATGQRVTLRCSPRSGDLSVYWYQQSLDQGLQFLIQYYNGEERAKGNILERFSAQQFPDLHSELNLSSLELGDSALYFCASSVTLLAGVGEQYFGPGTRLTVT.

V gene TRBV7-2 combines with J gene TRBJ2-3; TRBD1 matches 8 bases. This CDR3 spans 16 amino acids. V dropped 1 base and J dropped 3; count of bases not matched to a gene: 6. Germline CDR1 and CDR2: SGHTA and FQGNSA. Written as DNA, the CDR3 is TGTGCCAGCAGCTTAGATGGCAGGGGGCGAACAGATACGCAGTATTTT. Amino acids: CASSLDGRGRTDTQYF. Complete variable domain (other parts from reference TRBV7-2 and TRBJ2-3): GAGVSQSPSNKVTEKGKDVELRCDPISGHTALYWYRQSLGQGLEFLIYFQGNSAPDKSGLPSDRFSAERTGGSVSTLTIQRTQQEDSAVYLCASSLDGRGRTDTQYFGPGTRLTVL.

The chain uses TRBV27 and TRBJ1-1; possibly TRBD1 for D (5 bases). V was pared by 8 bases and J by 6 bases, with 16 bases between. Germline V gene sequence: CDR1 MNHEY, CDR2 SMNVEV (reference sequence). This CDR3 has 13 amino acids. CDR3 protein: CASSTAGGAEAFF. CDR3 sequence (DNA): TGTGCCAGCTCAACCGCTGGAGGGGCTGAAGCTTTCTTT.

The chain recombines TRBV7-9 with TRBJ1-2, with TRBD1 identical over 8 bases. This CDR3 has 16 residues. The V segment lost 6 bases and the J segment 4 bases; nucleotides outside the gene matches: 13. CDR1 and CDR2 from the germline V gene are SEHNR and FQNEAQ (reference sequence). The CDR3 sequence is CASSTETGADPYGYTF. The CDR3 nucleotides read TGTGCCAGCAGTACCGAGACAGGGGCCGATCCCTATGGCTACACCTTC.

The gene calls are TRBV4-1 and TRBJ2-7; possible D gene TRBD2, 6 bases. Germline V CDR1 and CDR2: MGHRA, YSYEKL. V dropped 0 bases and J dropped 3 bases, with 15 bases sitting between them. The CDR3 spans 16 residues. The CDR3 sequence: CASSQDSHSGIYEQYF. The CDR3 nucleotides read TGCGCCAGCAGCCAAGACAGTCATAGCGGAATCTACGAGCAGTACTTC.

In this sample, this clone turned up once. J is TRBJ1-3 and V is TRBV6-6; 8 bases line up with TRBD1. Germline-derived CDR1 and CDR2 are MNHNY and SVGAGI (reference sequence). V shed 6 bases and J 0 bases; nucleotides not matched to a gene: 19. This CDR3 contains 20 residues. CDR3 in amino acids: CASSSSLITGQGASGNTIYF. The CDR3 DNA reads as TGTGCCAGCAGCTCGAGCCTTATAACCGGACAGGGCGCCTCTGGAAACACCATATATTTT.

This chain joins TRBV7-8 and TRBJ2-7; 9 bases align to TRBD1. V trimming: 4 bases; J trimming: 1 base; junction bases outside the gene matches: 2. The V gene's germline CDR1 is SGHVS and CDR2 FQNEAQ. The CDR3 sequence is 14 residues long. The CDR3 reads CASSSGTGSYEQYF. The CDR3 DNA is TGTGCCAGCAGCTCCGGGACAGGGTCCTACGAGCAGTACTTC.

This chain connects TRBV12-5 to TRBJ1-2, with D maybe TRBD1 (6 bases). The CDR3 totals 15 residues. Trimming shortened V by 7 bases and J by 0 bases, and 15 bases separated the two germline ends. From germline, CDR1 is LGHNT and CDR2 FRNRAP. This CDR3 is CASAQTGSANYGYTF. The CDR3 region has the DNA TGTGCTAGTGCCCAAACAGGGTCGGCTAACTATGGCTACACCTTC.

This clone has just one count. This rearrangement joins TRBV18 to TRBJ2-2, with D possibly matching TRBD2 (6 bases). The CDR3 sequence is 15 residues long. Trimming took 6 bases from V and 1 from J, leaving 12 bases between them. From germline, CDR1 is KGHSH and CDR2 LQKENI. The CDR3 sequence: CASSSRAGNTGELFF. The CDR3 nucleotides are TGTGCCAGCTCCTCCCGAGCGGGGAACACCGGGGAGCTGTTTTTT.

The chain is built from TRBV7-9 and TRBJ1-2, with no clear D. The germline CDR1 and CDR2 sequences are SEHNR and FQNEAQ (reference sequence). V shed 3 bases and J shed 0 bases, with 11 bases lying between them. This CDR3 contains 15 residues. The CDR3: CASSFERLANYGYTF. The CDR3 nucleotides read TGTGCCAGCAGCTTTGAGAGGCTAGCTAACTATGGCTACACCTTC.

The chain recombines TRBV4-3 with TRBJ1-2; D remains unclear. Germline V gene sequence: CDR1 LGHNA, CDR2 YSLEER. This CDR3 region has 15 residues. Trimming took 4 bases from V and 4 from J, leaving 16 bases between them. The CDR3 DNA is TGCGCCAGCAGCCTTAATGGGCGCGGGTCCTATGGCTACACCTTC. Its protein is CASSLNGRGSYGYTF.

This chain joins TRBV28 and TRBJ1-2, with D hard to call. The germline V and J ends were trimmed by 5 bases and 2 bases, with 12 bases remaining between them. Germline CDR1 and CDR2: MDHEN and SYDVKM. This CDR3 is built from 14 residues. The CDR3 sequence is CASSTGLTNYGYTF. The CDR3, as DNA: TGTGCCAGCAGTACCGGACTGACCAACTATGGCTACACCTTC.